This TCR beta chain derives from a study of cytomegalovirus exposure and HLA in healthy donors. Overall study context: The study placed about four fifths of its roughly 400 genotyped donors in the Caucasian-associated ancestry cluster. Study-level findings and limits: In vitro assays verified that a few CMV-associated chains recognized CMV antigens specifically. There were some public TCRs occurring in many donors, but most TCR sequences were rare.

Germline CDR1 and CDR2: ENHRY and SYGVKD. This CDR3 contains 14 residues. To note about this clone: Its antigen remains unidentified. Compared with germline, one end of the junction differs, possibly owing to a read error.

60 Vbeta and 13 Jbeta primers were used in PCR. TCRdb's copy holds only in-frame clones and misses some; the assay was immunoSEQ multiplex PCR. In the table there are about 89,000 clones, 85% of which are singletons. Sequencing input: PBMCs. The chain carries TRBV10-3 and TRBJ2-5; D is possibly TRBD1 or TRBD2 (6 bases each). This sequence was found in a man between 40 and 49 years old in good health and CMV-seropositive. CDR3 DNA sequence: TGTGCTATCAGTGAGGGGGGAGGTTGGGAGACCCAGTACTTC. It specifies CAISEGGGWETQYF.